Here is one T cell receptor (beta chain) with its context. Antigen: not known. The sample originates from a study of cytomegalovirus exposure and HLA in healthy donors. Overall study context: A previous analysis identified approximately 110 million unique TCR beta sequences derived from some 170 million T cells. Of all 400 or so donors who were genotyped, under 90% belonged to the Caucasian-associated ancestry cluster.

After removal of 1 base from V and 4 bases from J, the junction contained 11 bases not matched to a gene. Germline CDR1 and CDR2: PRHDT and FYEKMQ (reference sequence). The CDR3 consists of 19 residues. The primer mix had 60 Vbeta and 13 Jbeta primers. TCRdb keeps only in-frame clones here, not all; method: immunoSEQ multiplex PCR. The sample yields more than 85,000 clones, approximately 12% seen once. Broader study findings: Accounts indicate the classifier identified cytomegalovirus status with strong specificity and sensitivity. V- and J-gene trimming in TCR beta was tied to a missense DCLRE1C variant by an analysis performed later.

This TCR was sampled from a man aged 35 to 55 in good health and CMV-seropositive. The sample comprised PBMCs. The rearrangement joins TRBV13 to TRBJ2-1; 12 positions match TRBD2. The CDR3 nucleotides are TGTGCCAGCAGCTTAGTTCGCCTAGCGGGAGGGCCCTCATACAATGAGCAGTTCTTC. Residues: CASSLVRLAGGPSYNEQFF.